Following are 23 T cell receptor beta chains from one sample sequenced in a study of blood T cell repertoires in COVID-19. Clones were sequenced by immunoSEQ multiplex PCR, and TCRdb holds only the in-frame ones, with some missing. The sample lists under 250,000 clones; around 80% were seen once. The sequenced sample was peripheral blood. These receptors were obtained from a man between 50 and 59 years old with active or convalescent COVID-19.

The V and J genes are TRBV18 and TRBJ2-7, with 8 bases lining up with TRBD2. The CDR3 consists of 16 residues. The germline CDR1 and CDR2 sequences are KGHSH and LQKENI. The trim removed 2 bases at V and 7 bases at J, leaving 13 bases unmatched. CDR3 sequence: CASSPGERVAGTEQYF. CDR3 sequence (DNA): TGTGCCAGCTCACCAGGAGAGAGAGTAGCGGGAACTGAGCAGTACTTC.

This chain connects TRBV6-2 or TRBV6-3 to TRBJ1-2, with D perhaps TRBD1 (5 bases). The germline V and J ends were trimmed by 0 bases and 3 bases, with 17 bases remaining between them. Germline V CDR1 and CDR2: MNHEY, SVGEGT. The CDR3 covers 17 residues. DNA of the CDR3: TGTGCCAGCAGTTACTCGAGACGAGTCGGCAGGGACTATGGCTACACCTTC. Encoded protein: CASSYSRRVGRDYGYTF.

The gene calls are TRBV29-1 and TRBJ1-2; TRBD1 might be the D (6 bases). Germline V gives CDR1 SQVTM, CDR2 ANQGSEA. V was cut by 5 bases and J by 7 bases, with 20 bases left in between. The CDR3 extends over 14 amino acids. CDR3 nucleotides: TGCAGCGTTTCCTCTGGACAGACCTATGGTGGCTACACCTTC. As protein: CSVSSGQTYGGYTF.

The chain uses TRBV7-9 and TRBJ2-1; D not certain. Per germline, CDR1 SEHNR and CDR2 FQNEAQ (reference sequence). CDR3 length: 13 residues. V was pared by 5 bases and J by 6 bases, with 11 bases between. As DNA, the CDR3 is TGTGCCAGCAGCCCCCCGAGGAGCAATGAGCAGTTCTTC. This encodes CASSPPRSNEQFF.

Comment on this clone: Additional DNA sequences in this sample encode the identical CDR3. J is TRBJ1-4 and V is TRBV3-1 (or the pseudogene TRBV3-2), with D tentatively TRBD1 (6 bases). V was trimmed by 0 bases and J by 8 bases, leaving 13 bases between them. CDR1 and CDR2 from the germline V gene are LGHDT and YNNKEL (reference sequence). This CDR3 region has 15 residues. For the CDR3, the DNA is TGTGCCAGCAGCCAAGATTGGGGGGGCAGGGAAAAACTGTTTTTT. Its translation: CASSQDWGGREKLFF.

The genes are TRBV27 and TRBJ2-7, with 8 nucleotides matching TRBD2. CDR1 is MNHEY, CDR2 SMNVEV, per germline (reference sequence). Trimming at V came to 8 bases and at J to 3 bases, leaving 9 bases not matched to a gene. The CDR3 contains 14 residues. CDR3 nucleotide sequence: TGTGCCAGCGCTCCGACTAGCGAGCTCTACGAGCAGTACTTC. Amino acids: CASAPTSELYEQYF.

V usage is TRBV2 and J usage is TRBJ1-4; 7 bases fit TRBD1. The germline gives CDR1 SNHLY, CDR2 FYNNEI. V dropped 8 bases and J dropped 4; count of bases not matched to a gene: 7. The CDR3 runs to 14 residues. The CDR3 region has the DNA TGTGCCAGCGGAACCGGGACAGATAATGAAAAACTGTTTTTT. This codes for CASGTGTDNEKLFF.

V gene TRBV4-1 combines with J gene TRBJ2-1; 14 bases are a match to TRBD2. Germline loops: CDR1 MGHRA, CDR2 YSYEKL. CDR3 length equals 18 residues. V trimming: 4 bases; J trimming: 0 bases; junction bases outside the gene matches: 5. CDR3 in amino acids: CASSLPGTSGSSYNEQFF. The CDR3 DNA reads TGCGCCAGCAGCCTCCCCGGGACTAGCGGGAGCTCCTACAATGAGCAGTTCTTC.

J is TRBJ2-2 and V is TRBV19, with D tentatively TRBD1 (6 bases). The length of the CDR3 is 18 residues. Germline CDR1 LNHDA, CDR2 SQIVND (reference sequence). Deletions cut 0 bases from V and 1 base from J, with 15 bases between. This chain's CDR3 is CASSIEGTPLRNTGELFF. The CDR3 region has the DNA TGTGCCAGTAGTATAGAGGGGACACCACTAAGGAACACCGGGGAGCTGTTTTTT.

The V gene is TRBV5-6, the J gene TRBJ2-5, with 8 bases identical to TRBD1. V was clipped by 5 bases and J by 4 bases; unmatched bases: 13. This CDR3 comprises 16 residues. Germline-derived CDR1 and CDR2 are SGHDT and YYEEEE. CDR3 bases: TGTGCCAGCAGTACGAGCAGGGGGCTATCGGGAGAGACCCAGTACTTC. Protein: CASSTSRGLSGETQYF.

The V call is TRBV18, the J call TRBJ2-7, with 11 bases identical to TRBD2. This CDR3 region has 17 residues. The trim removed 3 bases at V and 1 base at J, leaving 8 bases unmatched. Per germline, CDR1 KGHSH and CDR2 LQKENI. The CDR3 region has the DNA TGTGCCAGCTCACCGGGCGGGGGACTAGCGGCATCCTACGAGCAGTACTTC. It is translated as CASSPGGGLAASYEQYF.

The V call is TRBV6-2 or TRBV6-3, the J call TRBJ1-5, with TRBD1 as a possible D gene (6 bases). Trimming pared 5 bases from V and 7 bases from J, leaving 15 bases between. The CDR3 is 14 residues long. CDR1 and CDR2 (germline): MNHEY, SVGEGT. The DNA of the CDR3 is TGTGCCAGCAGTCCCCGGGGGGCGGGACAGCCCCAGCATTTT. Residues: CASSPRGAGQPQHF.

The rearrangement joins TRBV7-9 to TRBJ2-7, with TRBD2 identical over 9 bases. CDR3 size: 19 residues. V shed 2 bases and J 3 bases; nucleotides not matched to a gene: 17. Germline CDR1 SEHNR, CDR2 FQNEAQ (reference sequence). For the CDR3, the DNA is TGTGCCAGCAGCTTACCGACAGGGTCGGGTAGCGGGAGCGGCTACGAGCAGTACTTC. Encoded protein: CASSLPTGSGSGSGYEQYF.

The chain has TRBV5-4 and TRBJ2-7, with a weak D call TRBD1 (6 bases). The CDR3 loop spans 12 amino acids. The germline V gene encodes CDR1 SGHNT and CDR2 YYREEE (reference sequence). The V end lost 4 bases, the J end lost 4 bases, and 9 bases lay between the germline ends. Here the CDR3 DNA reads TGTGCCAGCAGCGCAGACAGGTACGAGCAGTACTTC. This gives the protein CASSADRYEQYF.

The CDR3 loop is CASSLLAGGPRYNEQFF. CDR3 sequence (DNA): TGTGCCAGCAGTTTATTAGCGGGAGGGCCGAGATACAATGAGCAGTTCTTC. V is TRBV28 and J is TRBJ2-1; TRBD2 agrees at 11 bases. Germline V gene sequence: CDR1 MDHEN, CDR2 SYDVKM. Trimming cost V 1 base and J 4 bases; bases outside gene matches: 6. The CDR3 has 17 amino acids.

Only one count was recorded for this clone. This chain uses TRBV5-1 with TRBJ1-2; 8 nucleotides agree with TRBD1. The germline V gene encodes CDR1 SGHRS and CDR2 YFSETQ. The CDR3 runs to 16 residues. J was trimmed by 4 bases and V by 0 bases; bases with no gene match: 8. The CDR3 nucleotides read TGCGCCAGCAGCTTGGACCCAGGGGGCCTGGGCTATGGCTACACCTTC. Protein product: CASSLDPGGLGYGYTF. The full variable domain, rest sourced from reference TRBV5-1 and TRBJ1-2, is KAGVTQTPRYLIKTRGQQVTLSCSPISGHRSVSWYQQTPGQGLQFLFEYFSETQRNKGNFPGRFSGRQFSNSRSEMNVSTLELGDSALYLCASSLDPGGLGYGYTFGSGTRLTVV.

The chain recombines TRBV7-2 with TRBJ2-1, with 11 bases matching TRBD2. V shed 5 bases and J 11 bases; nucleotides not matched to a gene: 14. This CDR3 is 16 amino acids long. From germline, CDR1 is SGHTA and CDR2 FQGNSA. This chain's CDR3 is CASSLSQTSGAMKQFF. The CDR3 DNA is TGTGCCAGCAGCCTCTCCCAGACTAGCGGGGCAATGAAGCAGTTCTTC. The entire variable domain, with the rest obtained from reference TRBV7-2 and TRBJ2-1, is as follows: GAGVSQSPSNKVTEKGKDVELRCDPISGHTALYWYRQSLGQGLEFLIYFQGNSAPDKSGLPSDRFSAERTGGSVSTLTIQRTQQEDSAVYLCASSLSQTSGAMKQFFGPGTRLTVL.

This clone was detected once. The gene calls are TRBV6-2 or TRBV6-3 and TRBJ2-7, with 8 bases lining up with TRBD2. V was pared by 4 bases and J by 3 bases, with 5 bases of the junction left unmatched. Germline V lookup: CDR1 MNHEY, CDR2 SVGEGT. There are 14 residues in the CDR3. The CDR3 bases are TGTGCCAGCAGTTGGGGCGGGAGGCTCTACGAGCAGTACTTC. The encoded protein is CASSWGGRLYEQYF.

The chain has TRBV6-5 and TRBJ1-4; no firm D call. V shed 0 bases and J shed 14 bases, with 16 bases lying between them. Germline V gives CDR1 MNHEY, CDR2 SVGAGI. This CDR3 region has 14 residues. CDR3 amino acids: CASSYSSSPGMLFF. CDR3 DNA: TGTGCCAGCAGTTACTCGAGTTCTCCGGGGATGCTGTTTTTT.

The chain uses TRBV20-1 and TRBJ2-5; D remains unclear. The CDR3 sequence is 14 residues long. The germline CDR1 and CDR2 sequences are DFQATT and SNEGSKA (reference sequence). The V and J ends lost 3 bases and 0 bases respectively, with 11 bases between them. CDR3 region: CSASRPEYQETQYF. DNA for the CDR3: TGCAGTGCTAGTAGGCCGGAGTACCAAGAGACCCAGTACTTC.

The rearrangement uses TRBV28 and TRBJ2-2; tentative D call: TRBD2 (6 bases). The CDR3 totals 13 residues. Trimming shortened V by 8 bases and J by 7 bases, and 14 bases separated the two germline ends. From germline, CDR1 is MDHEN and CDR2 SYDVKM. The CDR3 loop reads CASGVRGVGELFF. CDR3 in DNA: TGTGCCAGCGGCGTGCGGGGTGTCGGGGAGCTGTTTTTT.

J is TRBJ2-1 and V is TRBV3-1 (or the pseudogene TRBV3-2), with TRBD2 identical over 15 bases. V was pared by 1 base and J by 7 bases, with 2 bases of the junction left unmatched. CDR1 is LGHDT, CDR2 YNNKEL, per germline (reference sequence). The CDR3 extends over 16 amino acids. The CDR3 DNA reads TGTGCCAGCAGCCAAGCCGGGACTAGCGGGGGGAATGAGCAGTTCTTC. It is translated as CASSQAGTSGGNEQFF.

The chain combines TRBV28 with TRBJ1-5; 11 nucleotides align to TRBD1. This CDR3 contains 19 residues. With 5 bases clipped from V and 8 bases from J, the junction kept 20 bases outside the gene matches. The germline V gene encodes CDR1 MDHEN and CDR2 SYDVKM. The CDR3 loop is CASSPRRWTGGEKFEPQHF. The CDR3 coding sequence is TGTGCCAGCAGTCCACGCCGCTGGACAGGGGGCGAAAAGTTTGAGCCCCAGCATTTT.